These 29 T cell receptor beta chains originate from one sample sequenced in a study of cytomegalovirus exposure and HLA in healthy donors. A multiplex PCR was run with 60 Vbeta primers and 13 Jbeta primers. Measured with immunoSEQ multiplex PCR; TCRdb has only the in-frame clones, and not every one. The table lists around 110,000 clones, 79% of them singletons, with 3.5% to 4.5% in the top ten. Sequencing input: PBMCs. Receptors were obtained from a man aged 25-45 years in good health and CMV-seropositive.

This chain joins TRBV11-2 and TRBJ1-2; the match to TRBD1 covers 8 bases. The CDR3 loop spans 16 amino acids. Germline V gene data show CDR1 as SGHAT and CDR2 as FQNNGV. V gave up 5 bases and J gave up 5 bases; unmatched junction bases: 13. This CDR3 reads CASSPRDRGSFYGYTF. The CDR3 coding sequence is TGTGCCAGCAGCCCTAGAGACAGGGGAAGTTTTTATGGCTACACCTTC.

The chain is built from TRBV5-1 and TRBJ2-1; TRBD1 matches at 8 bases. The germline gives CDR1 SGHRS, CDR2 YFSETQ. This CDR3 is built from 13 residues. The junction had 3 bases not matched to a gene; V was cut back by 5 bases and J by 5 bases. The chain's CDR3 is CASRPDRDNEQFF. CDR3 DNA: TGCGCCAGCAGACCGGACAGGGACAATGAGCAGTTCTTC.

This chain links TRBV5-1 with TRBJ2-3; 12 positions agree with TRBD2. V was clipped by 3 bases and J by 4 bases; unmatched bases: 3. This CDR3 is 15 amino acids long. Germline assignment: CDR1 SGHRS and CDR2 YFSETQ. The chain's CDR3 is CASSSSGGASDTQYF. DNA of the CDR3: TGCGCCAGCAGCTCTAGCGGGGGGGCATCAGATACGCAGTATTTT.

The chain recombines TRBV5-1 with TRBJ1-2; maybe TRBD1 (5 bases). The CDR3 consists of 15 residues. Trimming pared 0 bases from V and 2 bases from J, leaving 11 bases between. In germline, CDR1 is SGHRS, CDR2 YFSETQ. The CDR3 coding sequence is TGCGCCAGCAGCTTGGCCCGAGACAGCAACTATGGCTACACCTTC. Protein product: CASSLARDSNYGYTF.

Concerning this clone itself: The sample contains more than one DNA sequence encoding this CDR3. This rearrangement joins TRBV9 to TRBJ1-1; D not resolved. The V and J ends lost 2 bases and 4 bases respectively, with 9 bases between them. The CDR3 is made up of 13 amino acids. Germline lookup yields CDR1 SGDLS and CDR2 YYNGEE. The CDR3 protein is CASSVGGRTEAFF. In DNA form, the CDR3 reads TGTGCCAGCAGCGTGGGAGGGCGCACTGAAGCTTTCTTT.

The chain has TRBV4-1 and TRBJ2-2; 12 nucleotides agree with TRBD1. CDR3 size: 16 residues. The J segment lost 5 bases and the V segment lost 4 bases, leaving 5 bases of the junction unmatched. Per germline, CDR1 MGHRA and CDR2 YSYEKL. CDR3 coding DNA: TGCGCCAGCAGCCCGGGACAGGGGGCGCGAACCGGGGAGCTGTTTTTT. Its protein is CASSPGQGARTGELFF.

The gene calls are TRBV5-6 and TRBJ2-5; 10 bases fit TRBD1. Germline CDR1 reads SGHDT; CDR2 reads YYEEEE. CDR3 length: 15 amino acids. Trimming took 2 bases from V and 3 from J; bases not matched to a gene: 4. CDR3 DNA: TGTGCCAGCAGCTTCGGGACAGGGGTTAAAGAGACCCAGTACTTC. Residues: CASSFGTGVKETQYF.

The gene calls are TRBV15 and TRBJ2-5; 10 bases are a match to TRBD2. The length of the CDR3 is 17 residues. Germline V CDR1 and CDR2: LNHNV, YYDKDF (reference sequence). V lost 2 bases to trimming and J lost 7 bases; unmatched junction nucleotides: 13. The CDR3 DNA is TGTGCCACCAGCAGATGGGCTAGCGGGGGCTCCAGGGTGACCCAGTACTTC. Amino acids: CATSRWASGGSRVTQYF.

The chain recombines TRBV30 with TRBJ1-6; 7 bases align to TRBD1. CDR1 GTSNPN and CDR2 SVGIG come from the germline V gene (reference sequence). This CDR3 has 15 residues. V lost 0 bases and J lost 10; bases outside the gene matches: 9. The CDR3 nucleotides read TGTGCCTGGAGTGTACACAGGGGAACGGGATCACCCCTCCACTTT. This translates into CAWSVHRGTGSPLHF.

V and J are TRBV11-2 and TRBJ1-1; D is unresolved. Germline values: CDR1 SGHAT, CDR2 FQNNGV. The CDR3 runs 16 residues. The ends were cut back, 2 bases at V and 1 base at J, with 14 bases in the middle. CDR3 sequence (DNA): TGTGCCAGCAGCTTATGGGTAGGCAGCGAGAACACTGAAGCTTTCTTT. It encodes CASSLWVGSENTEAFF.

The DNA of the CDR3 is TGTGCCAGTAGTATAGACGTGGGCTGGGGCAATCAGCCCCAGCATTTT. Translating it yields CASSIDVGWGNQPQHF. The chain links TRBV19 to TRBJ1-5; D is undetermined. CDR3 length equals 16 residues. Per the germline V gene, CDR1 is LNHDA and CDR2 is SQIVND (reference sequence). Trimming took 0 bases from V and 2 from J, leaving 11 bases between them.

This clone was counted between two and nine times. Here the CDR3 DNA reads TGTGCCAGCAGCCAAGGGGACTTTACTAACGGGCAGTTCTTC. It is translated as CASSQGDFTNGQFF. The chain recombines TRBV4-2 with TRBJ2-1; the D gene is possibly TRBD2 (6 bases). Germline V CDR1 and CDR2: LGHNA, YNFKEQ. The CDR3 consists of 14 residues. The ends were cut back, 1 base at V and 12 bases at J, with 16 bases in the middle.

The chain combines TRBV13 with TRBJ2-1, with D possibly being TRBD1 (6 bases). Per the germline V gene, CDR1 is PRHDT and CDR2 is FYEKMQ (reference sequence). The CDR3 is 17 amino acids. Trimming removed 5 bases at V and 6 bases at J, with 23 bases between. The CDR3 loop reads CASSPSRTALNVNEQFF. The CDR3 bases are TGTGCCAGCAGCCCCTCACGGACAGCCCTTAACGTCAATGAGCAGTTCTTC.

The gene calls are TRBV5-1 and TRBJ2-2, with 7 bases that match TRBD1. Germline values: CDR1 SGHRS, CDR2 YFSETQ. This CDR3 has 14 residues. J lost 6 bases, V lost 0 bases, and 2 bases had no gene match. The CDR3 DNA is TGCGCCAGCAGCTTGGGACAGGGAGCCGGGGAGCTGTTTTTT. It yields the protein CASSLGQGAGELFF.

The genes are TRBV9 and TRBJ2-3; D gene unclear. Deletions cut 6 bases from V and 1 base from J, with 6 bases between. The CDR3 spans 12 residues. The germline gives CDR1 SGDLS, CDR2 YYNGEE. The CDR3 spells CASTFGTDTQYF. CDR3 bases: TGTGCCAGCACCTTCGGCACAGATACGCAGTATTTT.

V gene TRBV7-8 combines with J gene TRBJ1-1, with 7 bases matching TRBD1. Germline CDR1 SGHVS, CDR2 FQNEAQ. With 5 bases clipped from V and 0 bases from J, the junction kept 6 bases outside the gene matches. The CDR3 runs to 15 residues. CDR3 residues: CASSPDRAMNTEAFF. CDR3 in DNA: TGTGCCAGCAGCCCCGACAGGGCCATGAACACTGAAGCTTTCTTT. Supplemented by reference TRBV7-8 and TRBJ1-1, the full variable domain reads GAGVSQSPRYKVAKRGQDVALRCDPISGHVSLFWYQQALGQGPEFLTYFQNEAQLDKSGLPSDRFFAERPEGSVSTLKIQRTQQEDSAVYLCASSPDRAMNTEAFFGQGTRLTVV.

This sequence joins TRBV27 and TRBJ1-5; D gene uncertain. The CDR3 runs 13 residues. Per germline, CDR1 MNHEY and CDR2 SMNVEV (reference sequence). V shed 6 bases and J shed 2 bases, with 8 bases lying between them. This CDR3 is CASRGSGNQPQHF. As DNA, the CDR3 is TGTGCCAGCAGGGGGAGCGGCAATCAGCCCCAGCATTTT.

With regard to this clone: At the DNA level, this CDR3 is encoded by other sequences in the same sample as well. CDR3 sequence reads: CASSQPGQGEETQYF. For the CDR3, the DNA is TGTGCCAGCAGCCAACCGGGACAGGGGGAAGAGACCCAGTACTTC. V and J are TRBV4-2 and TRBJ2-5; 11 nucleotides line up with TRBD1. CDR3 size: 15 residues. J lost 3 bases, V lost 2 bases, and 2 bases had no gene match. CDR1 is LGHNA and CDR2 is YNFKEQ in the germline V gene.

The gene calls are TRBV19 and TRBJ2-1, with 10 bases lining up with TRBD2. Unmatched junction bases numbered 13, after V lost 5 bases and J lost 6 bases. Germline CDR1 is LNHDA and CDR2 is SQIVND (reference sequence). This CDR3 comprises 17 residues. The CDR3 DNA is TGTGCCAGTAGTCGGTCTAGCGGGAGCCAAGGCCTCAATGAGCAGTTCTTC. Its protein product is CASSRSSGSQGLNEQFF.

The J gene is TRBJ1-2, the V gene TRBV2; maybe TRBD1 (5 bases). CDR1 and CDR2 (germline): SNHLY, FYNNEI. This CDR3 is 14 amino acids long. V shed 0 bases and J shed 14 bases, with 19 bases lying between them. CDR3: CASSEARLRAGGTF. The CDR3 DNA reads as TGTGCCAGCAGTGAAGCGCGTCTGCGGGCGGGGGGAACCTTC.

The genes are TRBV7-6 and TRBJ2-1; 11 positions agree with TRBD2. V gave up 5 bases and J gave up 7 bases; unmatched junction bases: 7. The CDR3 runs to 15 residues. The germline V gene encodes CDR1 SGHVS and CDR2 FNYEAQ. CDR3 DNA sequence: TGTGCCAGCAGCCCGGATAGCGGGAGGGTAAATGAGCAGTTCTTC. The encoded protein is CASSPDSGRVNEQFF.

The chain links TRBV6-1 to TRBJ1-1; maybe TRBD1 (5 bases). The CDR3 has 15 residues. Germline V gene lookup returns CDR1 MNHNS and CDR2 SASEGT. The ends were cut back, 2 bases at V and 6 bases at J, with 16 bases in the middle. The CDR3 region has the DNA TGTGCCAGCAGTGAAAGTGGAAGGGGCTCCGCTGAAGCTTTCTTT. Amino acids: CASSESGRGSAEAFF.

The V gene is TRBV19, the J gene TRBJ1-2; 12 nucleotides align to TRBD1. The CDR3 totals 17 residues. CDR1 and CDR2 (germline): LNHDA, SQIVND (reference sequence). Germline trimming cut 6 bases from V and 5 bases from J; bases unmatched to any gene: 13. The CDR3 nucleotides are TGTGCCAGTAGCGACCCGGGACAGGGGGCGCGAAAATATGGCTACACCTTC. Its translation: CASSDPGQGARKYGYTF. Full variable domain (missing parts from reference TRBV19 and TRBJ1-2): DGGITQSPKYLFRKEGQNVTLSCEQNLNHDAMYWYRQDPGQGLRLIYYSQIVNDFQKGDIAEGYSVSREKKESFPLTVTSAQKNPTAFYLCASSDPGQGARKYGYTFGSGTRLTVV.

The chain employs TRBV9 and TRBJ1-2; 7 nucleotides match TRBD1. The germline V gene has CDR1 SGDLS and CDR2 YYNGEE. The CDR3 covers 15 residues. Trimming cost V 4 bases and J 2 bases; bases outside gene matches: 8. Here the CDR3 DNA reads TGTGCCAGCAGCAGAACAGGGGCACACAACTATGGCTACACCTTC. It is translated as CASSRTGAHNYGYTF.

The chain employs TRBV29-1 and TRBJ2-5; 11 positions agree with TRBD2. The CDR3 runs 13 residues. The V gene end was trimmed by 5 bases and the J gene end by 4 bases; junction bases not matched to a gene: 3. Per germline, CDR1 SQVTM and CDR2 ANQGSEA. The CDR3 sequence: CSVLGLAGETQYF. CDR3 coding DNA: TGCAGCGTTCTCGGACTAGCGGGAGAGACCCAGTACTTC.

The CDR3 loop reads CASGRTGELFF. CDR3 sequence (DNA): TGTGCCAGCGGGAGAACCGGGGAGCTGTTTTTT. The chain is built from TRBV2 and TRBJ2-2; weak D call: TRBD2 (5 bases). Trimming took off 8 bases at V and 5 bases at J, with 6 bases between the two ends. CDR3 size: 11 residues. Germline V gives CDR1 SNHLY, CDR2 FYNNEI.

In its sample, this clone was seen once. In nucleotides, the CDR3 is TGCGCCAGCAGCCAAGATAGGGGGTATTCATCCTACGAGCAGTACTTC. Its translation is CASSQDRGYSSYEQYF. The V and J genes are TRBV4-3 and TRBJ2-7, with a tentative D call TRBD1 (6 bases). Germline assignment: CDR1 LGHNA and CDR2 YSLEER. V dropped 0 bases and J dropped 1 base, with 13 bases sitting between them. The CDR3 is 16 amino acids.

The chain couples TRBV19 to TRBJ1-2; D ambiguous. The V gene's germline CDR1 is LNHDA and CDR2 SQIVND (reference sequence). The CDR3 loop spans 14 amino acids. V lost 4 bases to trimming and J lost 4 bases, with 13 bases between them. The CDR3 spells CASSKRGGSYGYTF. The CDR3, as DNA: TGTGCCAGTAGTAAGCGGGGAGGTAGCTATGGCTACACCTTC.

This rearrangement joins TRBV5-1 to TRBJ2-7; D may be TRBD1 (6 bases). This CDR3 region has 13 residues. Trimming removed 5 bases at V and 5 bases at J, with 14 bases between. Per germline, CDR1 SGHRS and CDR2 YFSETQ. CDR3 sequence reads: CASSQGMIHEQYF. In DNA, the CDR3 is TGCGCCAGCAGTCAGGGGATGATCCACGAGCAGTACTTC.